This T cell receptor (beta chain) was recorded in a study of somatic mutations in cytotoxic T cells in rheumatoid arthritis. Study-wide results and caveats: The authors did not know the antigen targets of the expanded CD8+ clones.

Sequenced by immunoSEQ multiplex PCR; TCRdb stores in-frame clones only, minus some. The table lists tens of thousands of clones, about 80% of them singletons. Concerning this clone: Its antigen is unknown.

With 6 bases removed from V and 4 bases from J, the gap between germline ends came to 13 bases. Germline values: CDR1 MDHEN, CDR2 SYDVKM. This CDR3 is built from 13 residues. Sequencing was performed on CD8+ T cells sorted from blood. The gene calls are TRBV28 and TRBJ2-7; D perhaps matches TRBD1 (6 bases). This TCR came from a man aged 40-49 years in good health. CDR3 in DNA: TGTGCCAGCAGACCGCTGGACAGTTACGAGCAGTACTTC. It is translated as CASRPLDSYEQYF.